This T cell receptor (beta chain) came from a study of identical twins. Study findings and constraints: Conclusions were based on cross-sectional statistical analysis, without following the same donors. Twins showed weaker excess sharing in their beta out-of-frame sequences. Abundant cord blood beta clonotypes carried fewer insertions; memory repertoires showed none. Compared with models, monozygotic twins showed more out-of-frame TCR alpha sharing.

TCRdb redid the calling of the 5' RACE reads with MiXCR, one entry per CDR3 protein. Among some 1,700,000 distinct CDR3 sequences listed, under 35% were seen once. A note on this clonotype: Antigen unknown.

This CDR3 spans 14 amino acids. J lost 6 bases, V lost 2 bases, and 5 bases had no gene match. CDR1 is DFQATT, CDR2 SNEGSKA, per germline (reference sequence). The gene calls are TRBV20-1 and TRBJ2-3, with 10 positions matching TRBD2. The TCR was taken from a newborn girl in good health. Sequences were obtained from cord blood. The CDR3 nucleotides are TGCAGTGCTAGAACTAGCGGGAAGGGGGATACGCAGTATTTT. Its protein is CSARTSGKGDTQYF.